A single sample is the source of the 26 T cell receptor beta chains below, sequenced in a study of shared clonotypes between healthy human individuals. Assay: immunoSEQ multiplex PCR; the TCRdb copy retains only in-frame clones and omits some. This table holds 500,000 to 550,000 clones, roughly 95% found once. Sequenced: naive CD4+ T cells sorted from blood. The subset here: CD45RA+ positively selected. Every receptor here comes from a woman aged 25 to 39 in good health.

The chain uses TRBV7-9 and TRBJ1-1; D may be TRBD1 (6 bases). This CDR3 has 12 residues. Trimming cost V 5 bases and J 3 bases, with 7 bases left between them. CDR1 is SEHNR and CDR2 is FQNEAQ in the germline V gene (reference sequence). In nucleotides, the CDR3 is TGTGCCAGCAGCAGGACAGACACTGAAGCTTTCTTT. Encoded protein: CASSRTDTEAFF.

V gene TRBV7-9 combines with J gene TRBJ1-3, with D perhaps TRBD1 (6 bases). The germline CDR1 and CDR2 sequences are SEHNR and FQNEAQ (reference sequence). The CDR3 contains 17 residues. The V gene lost 4 bases and the J gene lost 4 bases, with 20 bases spanning the gap. CDR3 bases: TGTGCCAGCAGCTCAGGGGCAGGAGCGGCCTCAGGAAACACCATATATTTT. Its protein product is CASSSGAGAASGNTIYF.

The chain is built from TRBV2 and TRBJ2-3; 9 nucleotides align to TRBD1. Germline loops: CDR1 SNHLY, CDR2 FYNNEI. The length of the CDR3 is 15 residues. Trimming removed 5 bases from V and 5 bases from J; junction bases left unmatched: 8. CDR3 nucleotides: TGTGCCAGCAGTAAACAGGGGGCGGTTAAAGATACGCAGTATTTT. It is translated as CASSKQGAVKDTQYF.

The chain is built from TRBV5-1 and TRBJ1-2, with 9 bases matching TRBD1. Germline trimming cut 4 bases from V and 5 bases from J; bases unmatched to any gene: 6. Germline V CDR1 and CDR2: SGHRS, YFSETQ. There are 14 residues in the CDR3. The CDR3 DNA follows: TGCGCCAGCAGCCAAACCGGGACAGGGTATGGCTACACCTTC. The encoded protein is CASSQTGTGYGYTF. The full variable domain, in which reference TRBV5-1 and TRBJ1-2 provide the parts outside the CDR3, is KAGVTQTPRYLIKTRGQQVTLSCSPISGHRSVSWYQQTPGQGLQFLFEYFSETQRNKGNFPGRFSGRQFSNSRSEMNVSTLELGDSALYLCASSQTGTGYGYTFGSGTRLTVV.

The genes are TRBV28 and TRBJ2-7, with TRBD2 identical over 9 bases. The germline CDR1 and CDR2 sequences are MDHEN and SYDVKM. V shed 5 bases and J 4 bases; nucleotides not matched to a gene: 9. The CDR3 is 15 residues long. The CDR3 spells CASSDWTSVGYEQYF. The CDR3 bases are TGTGCCAGCAGTGACTGGACTAGCGTCGGTTACGAGCAGTACTTC.

The V gene is TRBV6-6, the J gene TRBJ2-1; weak D call: TRBD2 (6 bases). V gave up 5 bases and J gave up 5 bases, with 13 bases separating them. Germline lookup yields CDR1 MNHNY and CDR2 SVGAGI (reference sequence). The CDR3 covers 14 residues. As DNA, the CDR3 is TGTGCCAGCAGTCCAAGACGGGAGAACAATGAGCAGTTCTTC. This codes for CASSPRRENNEQFF.

The genes are TRBV29-1 and TRBJ2-1; the D gene is possibly TRBD2 (6 bases). Looked up from germline, CDR1 is SQVTM and CDR2 is ANQGSEA. CDR3 size: 14 residues. V lost 4 bases and J lost 4, with 14 bases in between. CDR3 bases: TGCAGCGTTGTTAGGAGGGGTTCTTACAATGAGCAGTTCTTC. It is translated as CSVVRRGSYNEQFF.

The J gene is TRBJ2-7, the V gene TRBV28, with 12 bases aligning to TRBD1. Germline values: CDR1 MDHEN, CDR2 SYDVKM. The CDR3 totals 17 residues. J was trimmed by 6 bases and V by 5 bases; bases with no gene match: 14. CDR3 coding DNA: TGTGCCAGCAGTCCCATCGGGAGTGGGGACAGGGGGCGCGAGCAGTACTTC. Translation gives CASSPIGSGDRGREQYF.

This rearrangement joins TRBV7-9 to TRBJ2-3; 7 nucleotides match TRBD1. V shed 8 bases, J shed 2 bases, and the junction held 10 bases outside the gene matches. This CDR3 comprises 15 residues. Germline-derived CDR1 and CDR2 are SEHNR and FQNEAQ (reference sequence). The CDR3 nucleotides are TGTGCCAGCCAAATGGACAGGACCCTCACAGATACGCAGTATTTT. Translated: CASQMDRTLTDTQYF.

The rearrangement links TRBV28 to TRBJ1-3; 11 nucleotides agree with TRBD1. CDR1 MDHEN and CDR2 SYDVKM come from the germline V gene. CDR3 length equals 16 residues. After removal of 5 bases from V and 3 bases from J, the junction contained 6 bases not matched to a gene. CDR3 sequence reads: CASSAGQGASGNTIYF. As DNA, the CDR3 is TGTGCCAGCAGTGCCGGACAGGGGGCTAGTGGAAACACCATATATTTT.

In its sample, this clone was seen a few times. The chain recombines TRBV28 with TRBJ1-5; TRBD1 might be the D (6 bases). The V gene lost 5 bases and the J gene lost 4 bases, with 15 bases spanning the gap. This CDR3 spans 15 amino acids. The germline gives CDR1 MDHEN, CDR2 SYDVKM. CDR3 nucleotide sequence: TGTGCCAGCAGTCCCCCAACAGGGTTAAATCAGCCCCAGCATTTT. Residues: CASSPPTGLNQPQHF.

The J gene is TRBJ2-6, the V gene TRBV5-1, with D possibly being TRBD2 (5 bases). Deletions cut 4 bases from V and 1 base from J, with 12 bases between. The CDR3 totals 16 residues. The V gene's germline CDR1 is SGHRS and CDR2 YFSETQ. The CDR3 loop is CASSPWTGSGANVLTF. Here the CDR3 DNA reads TGCGCCAGCAGCCCCTGGACGGGGTCTGGGGCCAACGTCCTGACTTTC.

The chain couples TRBV7-8 to TRBJ1-3; 7 bases align to TRBD1. Germline assignment: CDR1 SGHVS and CDR2 FQNEAQ. After removal of 4 bases from V and 5 bases from J, the junction contained 5 bases not matched to a gene. The CDR3 is made up of 14 amino acids. CDR3 sequence: CASSSWDSRNTIYF. The CDR3 DNA follows: TGTGCCAGCAGCTCCTGGGACAGTAGAAACACCATATATTTT.

The chain links TRBV28 to TRBJ2-7; D is possibly TRBD1 or TRBD2 (5 bases each). Germline lookup yields CDR1 MDHEN and CDR2 SYDVKM. The CDR3 length is 15 residues. Trimming took 6 bases from V and 0 from J, leaving 15 bases between them. The CDR3 protein is CASRSGGISSYEQYF. The CDR3 DNA reads TGTGCCAGCAGATCTGGGGGAATTAGCTCCTACGAGCAGTACTTC.

The rearrangement joins TRBV6-5 to TRBJ1-5, with D perhaps TRBD1 (5 bases). This CDR3 region has 14 residues. CDR1 MNHEY and CDR2 SVGAGI come from the germline V gene. V was cut by 6 bases and J by 6 bases, with 15 bases left in between. CDR3 sequence reads: CASRRQRGVQPQHF. CDR3 nucleotides: TGTGCCAGCAGGAGACAGAGAGGGGTTCAGCCCCAGCATTTT.

The V and J genes are TRBV7-7 and TRBJ1-4; D is possibly TRBD1 (6 bases). CDR3 length equals 15 residues. V lost 2 bases, J lost 7 bases, and 14 bases lay in between. In germline, CDR1 is SSHAT, CDR2 FNYEAQ (reference sequence). CDR3: CASSLSNREGEKLFF. As DNA, the CDR3 is TGTGCCAGCAGCTTATCCAACAGGGAGGGTGAAAAACTGTTTTTT. The whole variable domain, remainder taken from reference TRBV7-7 and TRBJ1-4, is GAGVSQSPRYKVTKRGQDVTLRCDPISSHATLYWYQQALGQGPEFLTYFNYEAQPDKSGLPSDRFSAERPEGSISTLTIQRTEQRDSAMYRCASSLSNREGEKLFFGSGTQLSVL.

The chain links TRBV28 to TRBJ1-3; D remains ambiguous. The CDR3 totals 15 residues. Trimming shortened V by 3 bases and J by 4 bases, and 13 bases separated the two germline ends. Germline CDR1 is MDHEN and CDR2 is SYDVKM. CDR3 amino acids: CASSFGRPIGNTIYF. The DNA of the CDR3 is TGTGCCAGCAGTTTCGGAAGGCCTATCGGAAACACCATATATTTT.

The chain links TRBV10-2 to TRBJ1-5; 7 bases are shared with TRBD1. The length of the CDR3 is 15 residues. Unmatched junction bases numbered 12, after V lost 8 bases and J lost 5 bases. Germline V lookup: CDR1 WSHSY, CDR2 SAAADI. The CDR3 sequence is CASSRGAGGDQPQHF. CDR3 bases: TGCGCCAGCTCACGGGGCGCAGGGGGTGATCAGCCCCAGCATTTT.

This clone was found once. The chain uses TRBV7-2 and TRBJ2-5, with 10 bases lining up with TRBD2. The CDR3 contains 15 residues. The germline CDR1 and CDR2 sequences are SGHTA and FQGNSA. Trimming removed 7 bases from V and 3 bases from J; junction bases left unmatched: 8. CDR3 nucleotides: TGTGCCAGCATACCCCCCGGGACTAGCGAAGAGACCCAGTACTTC. This codes for CASIPPGTSEETQYF.

This clone showed up just a few times. The genes are TRBV2 and TRBJ1-5; possibly TRBD1 for D (6 bases). The CDR3 length is 13 residues. Germline V gives CDR1 SNHLY, CDR2 FYNNEI. V was clipped by 6 bases and J by 3 bases, with 9 bases between them. CDR3 nucleotide sequence: TGTGCCAGCAGATACAGGGTCAATCAGCCCCAGCATTTT. It translates to CASRYRVNQPQHF.

The rearrangement links TRBV4-1 to TRBJ2-7; TRBD2 is a possible D gene (5 bases). The CDR3 has 15 amino acids. V was pared by 1 base and J by 3 bases, with 13 bases between. Germline-derived CDR1 and CDR2 are MGHRA and YSYEKL. The CDR3 sequence: CASSQAGSTFYEQYF. The CDR3 region has the DNA TGCGCCAGCAGCCAAGCGGGGTCCACCTTCTACGAGCAGTACTTC.

Turning to this clone: Other nucleotide sequences in the sample specify the same CDR3. The chain uses TRBV18 and TRBJ2-5; the D is unclear. This CDR3 has 13 amino acids. The V and J ends lost 3 bases and 1 base respectively, with 6 bases between them. The germline CDR1 and CDR2 sequences are KGHSH and LQKENI. The CDR3 protein is CASSPGSQETQYF. The DNA of the CDR3 is TGTGCCAGCTCACCGGGCAGCCAAGAGACCCAGTACTTC.

The chain employs TRBV6-5 and TRBJ1-1, with D possibly being TRBD1 (6 bases). The germline V gene encodes CDR1 MNHEY and CDR2 SVGAGI. V lost 2 bases and J 6 bases, leaving 10 bases between the germline ends. This CDR3 region has 13 residues. Here the CDR3 reads CASSYHRASEAFF. DNA for the CDR3: TGTGCCAGCAGTTACCACAGGGCCTCTGAAGCTTTCTTT.

The chain carries TRBV10-2 and TRBJ2-3; D possibly uses TRBD1 or TRBD2 (5 bases each). Trimming stripped 4 bases from V and 5 bases from J, with 10 bases between. Germline loops: CDR1 WSHSY, CDR2 SAAADI. This CDR3 is 13 amino acids long. The CDR3 loop is CASSGTGLDTQYF. CDR3 bases: TGCGCCAGCAGTGGTACAGGACTAGATACGCAGTATTTT.

The gene calls are TRBV28 and TRBJ2-2; perhaps TRBD2 as D (6 bases). Germline-derived CDR1 and CDR2 are MDHEN and SYDVKM. The germline V and J ends were trimmed by 5 bases and 1 base, with 11 bases remaining between them. The CDR3 runs to 15 residues. Written as DNA, the CDR3 is TGTGCCAGCAGTCCGGGAGACTTGAACACCGGGGAGCTGTTTTTT. This gives the protein CASSPGDLNTGELFF.

This rearrangement joins TRBV6-6 to TRBJ1-1; TRBD1 might be the D (5 bases). Germline V CDR1 and CDR2: MNHNY, SVGAGI (reference sequence). V shed 0 bases and J shed 11 bases, with 13 bases lying between them. The CDR3 is 13 amino acids. Here the CDR3 DNA reads TGTGCCAGCAGTTACTCGGGGGATCGGAACGCTTTCTTT. Residues: CASSYSGDRNAFF.